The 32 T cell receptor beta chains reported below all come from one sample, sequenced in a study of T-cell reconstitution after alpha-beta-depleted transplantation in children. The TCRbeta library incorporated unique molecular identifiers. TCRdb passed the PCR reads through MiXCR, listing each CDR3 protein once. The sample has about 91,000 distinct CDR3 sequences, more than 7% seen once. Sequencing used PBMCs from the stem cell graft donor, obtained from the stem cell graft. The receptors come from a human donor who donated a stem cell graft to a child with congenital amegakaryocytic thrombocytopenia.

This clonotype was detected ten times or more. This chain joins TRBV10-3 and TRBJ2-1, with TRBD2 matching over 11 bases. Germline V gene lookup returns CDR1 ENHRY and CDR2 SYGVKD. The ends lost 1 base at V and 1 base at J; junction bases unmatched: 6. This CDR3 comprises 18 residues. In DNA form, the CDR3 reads TGTGCCATCAGTGAGTTTCAGACTAGCGGGGCATCCTACAATGAGCAGTTCTTC. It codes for CAISEFQTSGASYNEQFF.

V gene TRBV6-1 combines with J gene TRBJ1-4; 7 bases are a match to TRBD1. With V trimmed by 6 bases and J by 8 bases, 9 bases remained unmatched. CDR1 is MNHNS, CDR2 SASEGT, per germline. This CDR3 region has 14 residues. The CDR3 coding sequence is TGTGCCAGCAGCGGTACAGGGGAGGGAGAAAAACTGTTTTTT. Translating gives CASSGTGEGEKLFF.

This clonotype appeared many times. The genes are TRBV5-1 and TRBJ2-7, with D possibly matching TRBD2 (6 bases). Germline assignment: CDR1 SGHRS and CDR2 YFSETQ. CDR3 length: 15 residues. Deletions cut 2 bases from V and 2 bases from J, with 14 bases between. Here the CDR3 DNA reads TGCGCCAGCAGCTTTGGAACTAGCTCGGCCTACGAGCAGTACTTC. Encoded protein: CASSFGTSSAYEQYF.

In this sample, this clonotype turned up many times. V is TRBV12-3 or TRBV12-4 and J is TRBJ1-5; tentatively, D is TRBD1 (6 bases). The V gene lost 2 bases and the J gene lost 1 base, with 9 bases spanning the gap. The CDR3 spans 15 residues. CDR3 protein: CASSLYQGSNQPQHF. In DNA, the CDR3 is TGTGCCAGCAGTTTATATCAGGGGAGCAATCAGCCCCAGCATTTT.

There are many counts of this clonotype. DNA of the CDR3: TGTGCCAGCAGGACCGAGGGCTCCTACGAGCAGTACTTC. Amino acids: CASRTEGSYEQYF. The chain couples TRBV28 to TRBJ2-7, with a weak D call TRBD2 (5 bases). Trimming removed 6 bases at V and 0 bases at J, with 9 bases between. This CDR3 spans 13 amino acids. Germline values: CDR1 MDHEN, CDR2 SYDVKM.

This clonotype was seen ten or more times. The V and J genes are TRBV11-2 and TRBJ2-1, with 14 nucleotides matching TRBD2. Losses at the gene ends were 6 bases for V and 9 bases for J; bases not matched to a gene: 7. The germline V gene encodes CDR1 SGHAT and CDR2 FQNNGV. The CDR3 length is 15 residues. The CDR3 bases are TGTGCCAGCAGGCAACCGGGACTAGCGGGAGTTGAGCAGTTCTTC. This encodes CASRQPGLAGVEQFF.

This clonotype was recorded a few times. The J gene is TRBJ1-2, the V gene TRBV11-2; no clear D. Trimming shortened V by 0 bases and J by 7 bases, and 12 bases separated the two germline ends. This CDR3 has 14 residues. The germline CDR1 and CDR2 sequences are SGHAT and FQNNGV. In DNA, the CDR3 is TGTGCCAGCAGCTTAGACGGATCCCCCGGTGGCTACACCTTC. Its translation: CASSLDGSPGGYTF. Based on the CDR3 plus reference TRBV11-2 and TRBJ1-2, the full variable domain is EAGVAQSPRYKIIEKRQSVAFWCNPISGHATLYWYQQILGQGPKLLIQFQNNGVVDDSQLPKDRFSAERLKGVDSTLKIQPAKLEDSAVYLCASSLDGSPGGYTFGSGTRLTVV.

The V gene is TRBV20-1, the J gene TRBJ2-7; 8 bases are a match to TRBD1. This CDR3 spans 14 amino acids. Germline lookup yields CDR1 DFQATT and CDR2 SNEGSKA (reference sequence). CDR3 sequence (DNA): TGCATTGCCGGACAGGGTCGGGGATCCTACGAGCAGTACTTC. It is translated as CIAGQGRGSYEQYF.

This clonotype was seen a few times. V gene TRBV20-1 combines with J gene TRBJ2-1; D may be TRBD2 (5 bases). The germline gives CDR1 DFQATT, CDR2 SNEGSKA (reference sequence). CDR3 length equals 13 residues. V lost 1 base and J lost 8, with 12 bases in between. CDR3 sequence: CSARVSTGDEQFF. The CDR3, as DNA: TGCAGTGCTAGAGTATCAACCGGGGATGAGCAGTTCTTC.

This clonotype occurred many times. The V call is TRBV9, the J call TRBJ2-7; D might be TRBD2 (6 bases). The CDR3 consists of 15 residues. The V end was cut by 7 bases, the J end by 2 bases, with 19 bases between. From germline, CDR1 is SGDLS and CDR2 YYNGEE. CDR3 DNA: TGTGCCAGCCAGAGAGGCGGAGGGAATCCCTACGAGCAGTACTTC. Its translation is CASQRGGGNPYEQYF. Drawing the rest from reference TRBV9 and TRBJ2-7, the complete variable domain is DSGVTQTPKHLITATGQRVTLRCSPRSGDLSVYWYQQSLDQGLQFLIQYYNGEERAKGNILERFSAQQFPDLHSELNLSSLELGDSALYFCASQRGGGNPYEQYFGPGTRLTVT.

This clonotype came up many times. This CDR3 is CASSSGLRHNEQFF. The CDR3 nucleotides read TGCGCCAGCAGCTCGGGACTACGCCACAATGAGCAGTTCTTC. This chain uses TRBV5-1 with TRBJ2-1, with 7 bases identical to TRBD2. This CDR3 is built from 14 residues. CDR1 and CDR2 from the germline V gene are SGHRS and YFSETQ. V dropped 3 bases and J dropped 5; count of bases not matched to a gene: 5.

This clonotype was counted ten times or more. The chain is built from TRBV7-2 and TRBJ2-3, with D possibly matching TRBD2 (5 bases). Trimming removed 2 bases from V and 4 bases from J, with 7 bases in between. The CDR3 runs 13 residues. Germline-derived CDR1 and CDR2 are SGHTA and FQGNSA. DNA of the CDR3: TGTGCCAGCAGCTTAATCGGGGCAGATACGCAGTATTTT. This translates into CASSLIGADTQYF.

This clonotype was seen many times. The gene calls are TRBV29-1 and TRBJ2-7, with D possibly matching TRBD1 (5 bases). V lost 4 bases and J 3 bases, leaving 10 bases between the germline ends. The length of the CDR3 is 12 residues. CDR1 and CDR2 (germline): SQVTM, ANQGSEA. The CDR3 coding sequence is TGCAGCGTTGGTAAAGGGGACTACGAGCAGTACTTC. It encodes CSVGKGDYEQYF.

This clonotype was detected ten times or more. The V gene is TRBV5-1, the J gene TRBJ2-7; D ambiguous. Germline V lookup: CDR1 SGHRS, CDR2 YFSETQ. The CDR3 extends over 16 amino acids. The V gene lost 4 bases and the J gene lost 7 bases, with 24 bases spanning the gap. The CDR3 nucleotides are TGCGCCAGCAGCCGACTCATAACCGGCGCCCCCGAGGAGCAGTACTTC. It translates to CASSRLITGAPEEQYF.

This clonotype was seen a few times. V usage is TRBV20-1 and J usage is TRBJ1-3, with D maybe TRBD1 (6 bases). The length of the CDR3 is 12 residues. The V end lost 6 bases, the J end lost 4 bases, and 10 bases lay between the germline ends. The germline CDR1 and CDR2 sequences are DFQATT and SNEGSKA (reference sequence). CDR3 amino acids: CSALGQGNTIYF. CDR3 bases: TGCAGTGCGCTGGGACAAGGAAACACCATATATTTT.

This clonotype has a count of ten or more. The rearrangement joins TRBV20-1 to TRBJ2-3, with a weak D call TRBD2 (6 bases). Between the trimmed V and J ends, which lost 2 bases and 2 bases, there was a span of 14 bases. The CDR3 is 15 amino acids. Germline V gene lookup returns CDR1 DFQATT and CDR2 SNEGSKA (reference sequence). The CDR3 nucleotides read TGCAGTGCTAGAAGCACTAGCCCTACCACAGATACGCAGTATTTT. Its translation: CSARSTSPTTDTQYF.

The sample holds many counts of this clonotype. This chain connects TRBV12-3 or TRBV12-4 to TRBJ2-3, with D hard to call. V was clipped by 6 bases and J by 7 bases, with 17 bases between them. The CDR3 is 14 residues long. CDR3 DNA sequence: TGTGCCAGCAGCCAGACCCCCGACAAACATACGCAGTATTTT. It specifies CASSQTPDKHTQYF.

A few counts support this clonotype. The chain's CDR3 is CASSPEVAKEETQYF. The CDR3 coding sequence is TGTGCCAGCTCACCGGAGGTAGCTAAAGAAGAGACCCAGTACTTC. This chain links TRBV18 with TRBJ2-5; D is perhaps TRBD2 (5 bases). Germline lookup yields CDR1 KGHSH and CDR2 LQKENI. This CDR3 is 15 amino acids long. V was shortened by 3 bases and J by 3 bases, with 14 bases between the two germline ends. Based on the CDR3 plus reference TRBV18 and TRBJ2-5, the full variable domain is NAGVMQNPRHLVRRRGQEARLRCSPMKGHSHVYWYRQLPEEGLKFMVYLQKENIIDESGMPKERFSAEFPKEGPSILRIQQVVRGDSAAYFCASSPEVAKEETQYFGPGTRLLVL.

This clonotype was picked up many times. The CDR3 loop reads CASSPRRTGVVSDTQYF. In nucleotides, the CDR3 is TGCGCCAGCAGCCCAAGGCGAACGGGAGTAGTATCAGATACGCAGTATTTT. The chain is built from TRBV4-1 and TRBJ2-3, with a tentative D call TRBD2 (6 bases). There are 17 residues in the CDR3. V gave up 4 bases and J gave up 4 bases, with 21 bases separating them. The V gene's germline CDR1 is MGHRA and CDR2 YSYEKL.

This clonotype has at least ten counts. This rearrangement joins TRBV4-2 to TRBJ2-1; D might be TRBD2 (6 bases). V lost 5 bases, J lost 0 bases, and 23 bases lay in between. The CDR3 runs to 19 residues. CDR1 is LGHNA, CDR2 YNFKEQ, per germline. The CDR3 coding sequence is TGTGCCAGCAGCGAAATTCCCCGATCTAGACTAGACTCCTACAATGAGCAGTTCTTC. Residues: CASSEIPRSRLDSYNEQFF.

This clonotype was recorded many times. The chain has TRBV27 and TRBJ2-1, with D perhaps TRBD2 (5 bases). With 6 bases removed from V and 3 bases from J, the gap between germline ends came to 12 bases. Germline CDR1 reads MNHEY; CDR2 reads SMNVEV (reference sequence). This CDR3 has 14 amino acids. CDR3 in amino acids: CASSTFRDYNEQFF. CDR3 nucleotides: TGTGCCAGCAGCACCTTCCGGGACTACAATGAGCAGTTCTTC.

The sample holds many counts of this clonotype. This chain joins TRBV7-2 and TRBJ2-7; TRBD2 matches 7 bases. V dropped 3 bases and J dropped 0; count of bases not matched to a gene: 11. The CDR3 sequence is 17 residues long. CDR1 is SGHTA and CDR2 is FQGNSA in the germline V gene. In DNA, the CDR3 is TGTGCCAGCAGCTTCCTCCCCAGCGGGGCTAGCTCCTACGAGCAGTACTTC. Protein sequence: CASSFLPSGASSYEQYF. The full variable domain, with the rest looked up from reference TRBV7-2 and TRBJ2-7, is GAGVSQSPSNKVTEKGKDVELRCDPISGHTALYWYRQSLGQGLEFLIYFQGNSAPDKSGLPSDRFSAERTGGSVSTLTIQRTQQEDSAVYLCASSFLPSGASSYEQYFGPGTRLTVT.

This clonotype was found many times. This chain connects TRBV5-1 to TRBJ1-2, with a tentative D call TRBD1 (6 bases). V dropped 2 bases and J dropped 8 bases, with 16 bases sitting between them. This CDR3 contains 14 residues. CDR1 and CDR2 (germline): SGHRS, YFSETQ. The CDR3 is CASSFDLGARGYTF. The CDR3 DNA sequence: TGCGCCAGCAGCTTTGATTTGGGGGCTCGGGGCTACACCTTC.

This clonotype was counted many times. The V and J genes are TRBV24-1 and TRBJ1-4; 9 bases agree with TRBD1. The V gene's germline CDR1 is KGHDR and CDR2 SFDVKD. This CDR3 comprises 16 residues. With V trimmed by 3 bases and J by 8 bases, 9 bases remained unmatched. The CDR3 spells CATSDSTGGAHEKLFF. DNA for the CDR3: TGTGCCACCAGTGATAGCACAGGGGGCGCTCACGAAAAACTGTTTTTT.

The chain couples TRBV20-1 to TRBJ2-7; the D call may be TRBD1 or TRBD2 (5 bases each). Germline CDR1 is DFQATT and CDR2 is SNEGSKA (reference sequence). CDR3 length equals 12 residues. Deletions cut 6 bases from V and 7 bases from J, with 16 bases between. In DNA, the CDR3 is TGCAGTGCCGGACGGGGCGGTCGGGAGCAGTACTTC. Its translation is CSAGRGGREQYF.

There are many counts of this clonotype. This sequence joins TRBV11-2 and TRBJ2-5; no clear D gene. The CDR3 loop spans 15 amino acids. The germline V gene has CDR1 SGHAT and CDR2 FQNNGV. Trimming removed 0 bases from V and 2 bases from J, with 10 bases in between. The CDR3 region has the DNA TGTGCCAGCAGCTTAGATCGATGGAGTCAAGAGACCCAGTACTTC. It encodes CASSLDRWSQETQYF.

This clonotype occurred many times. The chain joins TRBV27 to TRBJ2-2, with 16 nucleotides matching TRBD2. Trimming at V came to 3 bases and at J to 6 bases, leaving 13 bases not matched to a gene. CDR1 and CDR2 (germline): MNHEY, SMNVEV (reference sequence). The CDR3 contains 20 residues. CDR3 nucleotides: TGTGCCAGCAGTTTCGTCCCCGTCGGGACTAGCGGGGGGGCGGCCGGGGAGCTGTTTTTT. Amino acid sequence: CASSFVPVGTSGGAAGELFF.

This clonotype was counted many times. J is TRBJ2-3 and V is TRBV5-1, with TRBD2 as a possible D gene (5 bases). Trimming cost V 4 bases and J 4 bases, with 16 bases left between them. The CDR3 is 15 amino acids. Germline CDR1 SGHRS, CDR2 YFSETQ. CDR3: CASSEDFSAPDTQYF. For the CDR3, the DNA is TGCGCCAGCAGCGAGGACTTCTCCGCGCCAGATACGCAGTATTTT.

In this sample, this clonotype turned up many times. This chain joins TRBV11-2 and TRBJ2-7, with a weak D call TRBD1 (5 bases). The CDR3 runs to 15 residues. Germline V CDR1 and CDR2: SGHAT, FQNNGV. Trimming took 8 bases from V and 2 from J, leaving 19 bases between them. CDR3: CASYPLGGQTYEQYF. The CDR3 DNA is TGTGCCAGCTATCCTTTGGGCGGACAAACCTACGAGCAGTACTTC. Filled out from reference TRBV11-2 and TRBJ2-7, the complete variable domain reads EAGVAQSPRYKIIEKRQSVAFWCNPISGHATLYWYQQILGQGPKLLIQFQNNGVVDDSQLPKDRFSAERLKGVDSTLKIQPAKLEDSAVYLCASYPLGGQTYEQYFGPGTRLTVT.

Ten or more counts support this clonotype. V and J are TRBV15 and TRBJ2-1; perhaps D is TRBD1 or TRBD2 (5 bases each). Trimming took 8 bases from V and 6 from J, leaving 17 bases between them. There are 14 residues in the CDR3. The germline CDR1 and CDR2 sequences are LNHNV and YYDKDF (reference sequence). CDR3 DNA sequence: TGTGCCACCTCCCCTACGGGGCTTGTCAATGAGCAGTTCTTC. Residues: CATSPTGLVNEQFF.

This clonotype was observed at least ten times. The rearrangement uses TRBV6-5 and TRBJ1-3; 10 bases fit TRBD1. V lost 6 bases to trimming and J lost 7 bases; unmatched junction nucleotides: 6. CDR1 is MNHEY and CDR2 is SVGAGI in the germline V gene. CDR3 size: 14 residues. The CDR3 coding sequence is TGTGCCAGCAGCATGGGACAGGGGTCGAACACCATATATTTT. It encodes CASSMGQGSNTIYF.

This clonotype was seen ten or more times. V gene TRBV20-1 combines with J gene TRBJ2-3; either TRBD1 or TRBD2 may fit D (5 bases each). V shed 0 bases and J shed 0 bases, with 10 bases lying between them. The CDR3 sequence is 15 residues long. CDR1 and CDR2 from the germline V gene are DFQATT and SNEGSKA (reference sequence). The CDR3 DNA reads TGCAGTGCTAGAGATCACGGGGCTAGCACAGATACGCAGTATTTT. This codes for CSARDHGASTDTQYF.